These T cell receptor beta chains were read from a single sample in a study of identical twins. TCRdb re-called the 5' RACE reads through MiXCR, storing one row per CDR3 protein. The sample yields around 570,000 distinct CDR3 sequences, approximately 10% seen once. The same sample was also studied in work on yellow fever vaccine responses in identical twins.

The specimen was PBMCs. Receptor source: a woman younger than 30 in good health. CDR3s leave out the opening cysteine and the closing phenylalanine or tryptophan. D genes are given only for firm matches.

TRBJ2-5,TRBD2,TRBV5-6,ASSSGGIEETQY
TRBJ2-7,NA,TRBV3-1,ASSQGVTEQY
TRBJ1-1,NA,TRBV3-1,ASSHRRMESYEAF
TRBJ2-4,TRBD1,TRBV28,ASSRDRKNENIQY
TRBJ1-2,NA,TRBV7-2,ASSLNRLQHGYT
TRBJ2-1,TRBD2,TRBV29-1,SVDASGSIYEQF
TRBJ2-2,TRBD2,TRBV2,ASSERILAGNTGELF
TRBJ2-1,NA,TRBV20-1,SASRGSGNEQF
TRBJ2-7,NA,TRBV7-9,ASNNAGNYEQY
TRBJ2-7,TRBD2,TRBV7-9,ASSFLAGRIIEQY
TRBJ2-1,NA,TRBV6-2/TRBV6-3,ASSYAEGYYNEQF
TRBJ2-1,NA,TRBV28,ASSSPAVNNEQF
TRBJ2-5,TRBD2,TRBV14,ASSITSGQETQY
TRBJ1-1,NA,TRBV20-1,SADRTAHEAF
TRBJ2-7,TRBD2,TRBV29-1,SPSGGAVYEQY